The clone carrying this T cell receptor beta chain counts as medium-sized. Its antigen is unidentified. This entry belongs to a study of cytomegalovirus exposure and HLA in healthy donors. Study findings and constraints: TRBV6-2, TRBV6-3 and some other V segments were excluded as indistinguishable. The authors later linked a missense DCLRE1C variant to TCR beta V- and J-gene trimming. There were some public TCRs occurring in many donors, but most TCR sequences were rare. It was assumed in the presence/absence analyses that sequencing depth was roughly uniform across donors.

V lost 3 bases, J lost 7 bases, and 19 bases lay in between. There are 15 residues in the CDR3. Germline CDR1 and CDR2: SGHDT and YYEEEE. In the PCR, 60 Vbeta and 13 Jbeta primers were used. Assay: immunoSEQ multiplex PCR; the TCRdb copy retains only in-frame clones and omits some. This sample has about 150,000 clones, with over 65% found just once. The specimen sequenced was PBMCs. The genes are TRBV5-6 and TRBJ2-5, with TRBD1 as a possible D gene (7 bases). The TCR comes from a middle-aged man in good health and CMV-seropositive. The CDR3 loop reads CASSSTGGAGGTQYF. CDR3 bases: TGTGCCAGCAGCTCCACGGGCGGGGCAGGGGGGACCCAGTACTTC.